The 17 T cell receptor beta chains reported below all come from one sample, sequenced in a study of PD-1 blockade in mismatch repair-deficient tumors. Here immunoSEQ multiplex PCR was the method, and the copy in TCRdb shows in-frame clones only, minus some. This table holds roughly 40,000 clones, around 83% found once. Specimen: peripheral blood, collected about 81 weeks after starting pembrolizumab. The source is an adult with mismatch repair-deficient cancer.

This chain joins TRBV7-6 and TRBJ2-7; perhaps TRBD2 as D (7 bases). The CDR3 length is 18 residues. CDR1 is SGHVS, CDR2 FNYEAQ, per germline. V shed 1 base and J shed 2 bases, with 21 bases lying between them. The CDR3 sequence is CASSLEPPMRGTTYEQYF. CDR3 in DNA: TGTGCCAGCAGCTTAGAGCCTCCTATGAGGGGGACTACCTACGAGCAGTACTTC.

This chain links TRBV9 with TRBJ1-5, with 12 bases aligning to TRBD1. In germline, CDR1 is SGDLS, CDR2 YYNGEE. The CDR3 contains 15 residues. V shed 3 bases and J 6 bases; nucleotides not matched to a gene: 4. In nucleotides, the CDR3 is TGTGCCAGCAGCGCTGGGACAGGGGGCGGTCAGCCCCAGCATTTT. Residues: CASSAGTGGGQPQHF.

This chain connects TRBV2 to TRBJ2-7; D not certain. V was clipped by 4 bases and J by 4 bases, with 2 bases between them. Germline V gene data show CDR1 as SNHLY and CDR2 as FYNNEI. This CDR3 is built from 10 residues. CDR3 region: CASSGYEQYF. CDR3 nucleotides: TGTGCCAGCAGTGGGTACGAGCAGTACTTC.

V gene TRBV6-5 combines with J gene TRBJ1-1, with D hard to call. Germline V gene sequence: CDR1 MNHEY, CDR2 SVGAGI. This CDR3 contains 16 residues. Trimming took 0 bases from V and 4 from J, leaving 15 bases between them. CDR3 nucleotides: TGTGCCAGCAGTTACTCGACACTGCAGGACTCCACTGAAGCTTTCTTT. This sequence encodes CASSYSTLQDSTEAFF.

This rearrangement joins TRBV19 to TRBJ2-7, with D perhaps TRBD2 (6 bases). Germline V gene sequence: CDR1 LNHDA, CDR2 SQIVND (reference sequence). Trimming stripped 9 bases from V and 9 bases from J, with 15 bases between. The CDR3 spans 11 residues. The DNA for the CDR3 is TGTGCCAGCTCGGGTGTCGGGGGGCAGTACTTC. Amino acid sequence: CASSGVGGQYF. Full variable domain (remainder filled in from reference TRBV19 and TRBJ2-7): DGGITQSPKYLFRKEGQNVTLSCEQNLNHDAMYWYRQDPGQGLRLIYYSQIVNDFQKGDIAEGYSVSREKKESFPLTVTSAQKNPTAFYLCASSGVGGQYFGPGTRLTVT.

This sequence joins TRBV9 and TRBJ2-1; D gene unclear. CDR3 length: 16 residues. V lost 0 bases, J lost 0 bases, and 10 bases lay in between. The germline gives CDR1 SGDLS, CDR2 YYNGEE. CDR3 sequence (DNA): TGTGCCAGCAGCGTAGATAAACATCCCTCCTACAATGAGCAGTTCTTC. It specifies CASSVDKHPSYNEQFF.

The rearrangement uses TRBV5-1 and TRBJ1-1; possibly TRBD1 for D (5 bases). Looked up from germline, CDR1 is SGHRS and CDR2 is YFSETQ. The V and J ends lost 3 bases and 2 bases respectively, with 8 bases between them. This CDR3 spans 13 amino acids. DNA of the CDR3: TGCGCCAGCAGCTCACAGGCAAACACTGAAGCTTTCTTT. This gives the protein CASSSQANTEAFF.

The rearrangement links TRBV4-3 to TRBJ2-2, with 12 nucleotides matching TRBD2. Germline V gives CDR1 LGHNA, CDR2 YSLEER. V was pared by 5 bases and J by 1 base, with 11 bases of the junction left unmatched. The CDR3 length is 19 residues. Here the CDR3 reads CASSGPGTSGLRNTGELFF. Written as DNA, the CDR3 is TGCGCCAGCAGCGGGCCCGGGACTAGCGGGTTAAGGAACACCGGGGAGCTGTTTTTT.

This clone was recorded only once. The chain combines TRBV27 with TRBJ2-1; unclear D gene. The length of the CDR3 is 13 residues. Germline V gene lookup returns CDR1 MNHEY and CDR2 SMNVEV (reference sequence). V lost 6 bases to trimming and J lost 0 bases, with 6 bases between them. As DNA, the CDR3 is TGTGCCAGCAGACAGAGCTCCTACAATGAGCAGTTCTTC. It yields the protein CASRQSSYNEQFF.

This rearrangement joins TRBV7-2 to TRBJ1-5, with D possibly TRBD1 on 5 matching bases. CDR3 length: 13 amino acids. The germline V gene has CDR1 SGHTA and CDR2 FQGNSA. V lost 3 bases and J 7 bases, leaving 10 bases between the germline ends. The CDR3 DNA follows: TGTGCCAGCAGCTTCGGGGCTGGACAGCCCCAGCATTTT. It codes for CASSFGAGQPQHF.

V is TRBV5-1 and J is TRBJ2-1; 10 bases are a match to TRBD2. This CDR3 comprises 15 residues. Losses at the gene ends were 0 bases for V and 8 bases for J; bases not matched to a gene: 5. Germline lookup yields CDR1 SGHRS and CDR2 YFSETQ. CDR3 loop: CASSLVSSGSDEQFF. As DNA, the CDR3 is TGCGCCAGCAGCTTGGTGTCTAGCGGGAGCGATGAGCAGTTCTTC.

The V and J genes are TRBV5-5 and TRBJ1-2, with 10 bases identical to TRBD1. The germline V gene encodes CDR1 SGHKS and CDR2 YYEKEE (reference sequence). The CDR3 spans 15 residues. The junction had 10 bases not matched to a gene; V was cut back by 4 bases and J by 7 bases. As DNA, the CDR3 is TGTGCCAGCAGCGGGCCGGGACAGGGGTTCGGTGGCTACACCTTC. It yields the protein CASSGPGQGFGGYTF.

This clone came up once. This rearrangement joins TRBV6-1 to TRBJ2-1; 8 nucleotides line up with TRBD1. CDR3 length equals 15 residues. Germline loops: CDR1 MNHNS, CDR2 SASEGT. V lost 4 bases, J lost 10 bases, and 12 bases stayed unmatched. DNA of the CDR3: TGTGCCAGCAGTGTAATGGACAGGGCAGTCGAAGAGCAGTTCTTC. Its protein is CASSVMDRAVEEQFF.

About this clone: One junction end disagrees with the germline gene, perhaps due to a read error. This chain joins TRBV5-1 and TRBJ1-2, with D possibly TRBD1 on 6 matching bases. Germline values: CDR1 SGHRS, CDR2 YFSETQ. The CDR3 has 11 amino acids. Here the CDR3 reads CASRQGPDLSF. The CDR3, as DNA: TGCGCCAGCAGACAGGGACCTGACCTCTCCTTC.

The rearrangement joins TRBV7-6 to TRBJ1-1; D gene ambiguous. The CDR3 contains 13 residues. Germline assignment: CDR1 SGHVS and CDR2 FNYEAQ. Trimming cost V 1 base and J 0 bases, with 3 bases left between them. CDR3 sequence (DNA): TGTGCCAGCAGCTTAGTGGTGAACACTGAAGCTTTCTTT. Encoded protein: CASSLVVNTEAFF.

This chain connects TRBV5-6 to TRBJ2-5, with 7 bases identical to TRBD1. There are 14 residues in the CDR3. The V gene end was trimmed by 0 bases and the J gene end by 3 bases; junction bases not matched to a gene: 2. CDR1 is SGHDT, CDR2 YYEEEE, per germline. The CDR3 sequence is CASSLVGTEETQYF. The CDR3 DNA follows: TGTGCCAGCAGCTTGGTTGGGACAGAAGAGACCCAGTACTTC.

The chain has TRBV15 and TRBJ2-7, with D perhaps TRBD2 (5 bases). The CDR3 covers 16 residues. Germline CDR1 LNHNV, CDR2 YYDKDF (reference sequence). Trimming pared 0 bases from V and 3 bases from J, leaving 15 bases between. The CDR3: CATSRDFRDPGYEQYF. CDR3 nucleotides: TGTGCCACCAGCAGAGATTTTCGGGATCCGGGCTACGAGCAGTACTTC.